The T cell receptor (beta chain) under discussion was sequenced for a study of cytomegalovirus exposure and HLA in healthy donors (TCRdb year 2017). Regarding the study in general: An earlier analysis of around 600 of the donors reported about 250 Gb of sequence data and about 100 million unique TCR beta sequences from about 200 million T cells. An early release covering about 600 HLA-typed donors comprised 250 to 350 gigabases of sequencing data and around 86 million unique TCR sequences. Genome-wide SNP genotypes for about 65% of the roughly 670 donors were used in a later genetic analysis, which treated that subset as a discovery cohort. HLA typing included class I and class II loci at four-digit resolution. In an earlier analysis of roughly 600 of the donors, high-throughput TCR beta sequencing was used to judge whether each TCR beta V gene segment behaved as functional or pseudogenic. The later analysis used no new phenotypic data to find candidate immune exposures, relying instead on TCR beta sequences and their occurrence across donors. To study patterns of TCR occurrence, a later analysis re-analyzed previously published TCR beta repertoires from 600 to 750 donors and added high-resolution HLA genotyping. The study profiled the T cell repertoires of about 720 subjects by immunosequencing and related them to cytomegalovirus serostatus. The study aimed to test whether signatures of past pathogen exposure could be identified by cataloging public T cell receptors. A separate validation cohort of approximately 130 different subjects was used in addition to the roughly 700-subject first cohort. All discovery cohort repertoires had been generated using a single sequencing platform. Donor age, sex, ethnicity and CMV serostatus were compiled alongside the repertoire data. The number of donors typed differed by locus, with 629-630 for A, B, C, DRB1 and DQB1, approximately 500 for DQA1, some 570 for DPA1, and under 490 for DPB1. High-throughput TCR immunosequencing, statistical association of individual TCRs with disease status, and machine learning were combined to predict cytomegalovirus infection status. The genetic ancestry cluster associated with self-reported Caucasian donors included around 76% of the 300 to 400 genotyped donors. Among some 400 genotyped donors of the cohort, an average of roughly 230,000 unique TCR beta nucleotide sequences was sequenced per donor, of which about 18% were non-productive. About five DR-DQ haplotypes were treated as single units for association and clustering because of strong linkage in the cohort. What the authors observed across the whole study: It was suggested by the authors that the approach could potentially be generalized to other disease states and immunological phenotypes. Only TCR beta chains were sequenced in this cohort, and the absence of alpha or paired-chain data limited detectable features. A later analysis found that HLA-associated TCR beta chains were more clonally expanded and had lower generation probabilities than equally common non-associated chains. Some IMGT-functional V segments, including TRBV6-2 and TRBV6-3, could not be distinguished by the 87-base-pair reads and were therefore excluded. A group of highly shared sequence variants was considered likely to be a technical artifact of the sequencing pipeline. The classifier was reported to diagnose cytomegalovirus status with high specificity and sensitivity in both the original and validation cohorts. A few of the identified cytomegalovirus-associated TCR beta chains were confirmed in vitro to be specific for cytomegalovirus antigens. While some public TCRs were present in many individuals, most TCR sequences turned up only very rarely across donors. In an earlier analysis of several hundred of the donors, most TCR beta V segments were observed in productive rearrangements about 90% or about 30% of the time, broadly matching IMGT annotations. According to a later analysis, parvovirus B19, influenza, CMV and Epstein-Barr virus appeared linked to several top co-occurrence clusters. A later analysis associated 15,000 or so TCR beta sequences with specific HLA alleles at a false discovery rate of 0.05. The study listed approximately 150 TCR beta chains as associated with cytomegalovirus. Correlated functional status among segregating V segments might be attributable to linkage disequilibrium, but an unknown experimental factor could not be ruled out. The earlier analysis of around 600 of the donors excluded seventeen rarely observed V segments, including chromosome 9 orphons, because counts were too low. In a later analysis, TCR association rates were found to vary across HLA loci, with the most associated TCRs seen for DRB1 alleles and the fewest for HLA-C alleles. Sequencing depth was assumed to be roughly uniform across donors in the presence/absence analyses, though that assumption may not hold. When HLA alleles, especially DR and DQ, strongly co-occurred, attributing TCR associations to individual alleles was difficult. CMV serostatus was the only immune exposure information available for the cohort. Because HLA typing was unavailable for some donors at each locus, only the typed subset was used in association tests. A further reported finding was that TCR beta sequences accurately predicted the HLA-A and HLA-B alleles for most subjects in the first cohort. According to a later analysis, most CMV-associated TCR beta chains appeared to be HLA-restricted, and the HLA associations seemed to be driven largely by CMV exposure. A later genetic analysis reported fewer N-insertions in productive TCRs among donors in an Asian-associated ancestry cluster than the roughly 720-donor mean. An association between a missense DCLRE1C variant and V-gene and J-gene trimming of TCR beta chains was found in a later genetic analysis and replicated in an independent cohort.

Reading the germline V gene gives CDR1 SGHRS and CDR2 YFSETQ. The CDR3 runs 16 residues from the cysteine to the phenylalanine. Solely the CDR3 DNA is kept, with 48 bases framed from the first base. V lost 3 bases and J lost 0 bases, and the count of bases not matched to a germline gene is 8. Libraries came from the immunoSEQ multiplex PCR assay. The multiplex PCR relied on a mix of 60 forward primers for TCR Vbeta segments and 13 reverse primers for TCR Jbeta segments. The CDR3 region of rearranged TCR beta genes was amplified from genomic DNA by a multiplex PCR assay. The Illumina HiSeq System was used to sequence the amplified TCR beta libraries as 87-base-pair reads. From the authors' description of their analysis: In a later analysis, around 80 million unique TCR beta chains were counted across the 650 to 750 repertoires, and around 10 million of these chains were shared by at least two donors. A nearest-neighbor algorithm error-corrected the raw reads and collapsed the reads into unique sequences, merging closely related sequences to remove PCR and sequencing errors. V, D and J gene segments were assigned by aligning CDR3 sequences to IMGT reference sequences. For a sequence to be retained, a match of at least six nucleotides was required to both a V gene segment and a J gene segment. Rearrangements were classified as productive when the CDR3 lacked stop codons and remained in frame with V and J, and all other rearrangements were classified as non-productive. Following IMGT convention, CDR3 was defined as the stretch from the second conserved V-encoded cysteine up to the conserved J-encoded phenylalanine. In an earlier analysis of around 600 of the donors, sequences lacking an unambiguous match to a single V gene segment were excluded. An earlier analysis of just under 600 of the donors called V segments functional above 56.7% productive rearrangements and segregating when the between-donor standard deviation exceeded 5%. To diagnose cytomegalovirus status from the catalog of TCR beta chain sequences, a statistical classification framework was built. In a later analysis, V and J genes were assigned by comparing TCR nucleotide sequences against IMGT/GENE-DB human TR gene sequences. Using the TCRdist pipeline, a later analysis assigned CDR3 sequences along with most-parsimonious VDJ recombination scenarios. In a later analysis, every TCR beta chain was defined by the combination of its CDR3 amino acid sequence and its V-gene family, and reads without a unique V-gene family were dropped. To address suspected cross-contamination and a sequencing artifact, a later analysis removed roughly 640 highly shared, low-generation-probability nucleotide sequences. In a later analysis, a clonal expansion index was calculated for each public chain from normalized within-repertoire ranks of inferred template counts. A later analysis computed generation probabilities with a VDJ recombination model fitted to out-of-frame rearrangements, and checked the results against IGoR. In a later analysis, TCR-TCR, TCR-HLA and TCR-CMV co-occurrence was scored with hypergeometric tests, and a repertoire-size bias correction was applied to TCR pairs. False discovery rates were estimated in a later analysis by permuting HLA or CMV assignments 20 times. In a later analysis, co-occurring TCRs were grouped using DBSCAN, and TCRdist sequence similarity was added for clustering within HLA-allele-positive subsets. Repertoires with fewer than 30,000 or more than 120,000 public chains were left out of co-occurrence clustering, as were five repertoires with anomalous nucleotide sharing. TCRdb holds this immuneACCESS table with in-frame rearrangements only. Some clones are missing; in checked studies, unresolved V genes explain under half, and the rest has no known cause. V and J calls and clone size follow that table, whereas D and trimming were derived from the DNA. Across this sample there are around 150,000 clones, with roughly 87% seen only once. The ten largest clones take up about 4% of the sample.

The cohort comprised 710 or so healthy bone marrow donors. Cohort members were all nominally healthy when sampled, although unrecorded immune exposures were likely present. The donor tested CMV seropositive and was one of the 289 seropositive cohort members. A peripheral blood sample was provided by each donor, and peripheral blood mononuclear cells were used for TCR beta sequencing. Genomic DNA was extracted from the blood cell samples with the Qiagen DNeasy Blood Extraction Kit. As concerns this clone: Its target antigen remains unknown. The record has no base qualities; no much larger clone is one base away.

This TCR came from a man aged 45-60 years in good health and CMV-seropositive. The sequencing sample was made of PBMCs. This chain is built from TRBV5-1 and TRBJ1-1; TRBD1 agrees with 7 junctional bases. The CDR3 is CASSSGQQLMNTEAFF. The nucleotide sequence reads as follows: TGCGCCAGCAGCTCGGGACAGCAGTTAATGAACACTGAAGCTTTCTTT.